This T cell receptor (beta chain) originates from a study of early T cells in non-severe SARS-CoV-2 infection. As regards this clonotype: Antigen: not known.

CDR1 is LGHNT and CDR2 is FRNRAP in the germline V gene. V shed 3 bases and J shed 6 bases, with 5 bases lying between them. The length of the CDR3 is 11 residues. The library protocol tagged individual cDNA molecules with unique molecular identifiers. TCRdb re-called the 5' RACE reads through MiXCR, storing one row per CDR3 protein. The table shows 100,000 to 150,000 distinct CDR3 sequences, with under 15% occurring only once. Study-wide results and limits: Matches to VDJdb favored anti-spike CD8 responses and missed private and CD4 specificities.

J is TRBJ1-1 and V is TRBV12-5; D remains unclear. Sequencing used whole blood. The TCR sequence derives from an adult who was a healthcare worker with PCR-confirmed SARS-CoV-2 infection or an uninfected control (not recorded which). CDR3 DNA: TGTGCTAGTGGTTTCACTCCTGAAGCTTTCTTT. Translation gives CASGFTPEAFF.